This record covers a single TCR beta chain. How the authors handled the data: Nucleated cell number was recorded as an estimate derived from reference gene primer amplification. Assay used: immunoSEQ multiplex PCR; TCRdb lists only in-frame clones, some missing. For V, J and clone size, that table is used; D and trimming come from the DNA. The sample lists some 97,000 clones, around four fifths seen once, with about an eighth in the top ten. This entry belongs to a study of blood T cell repertoires in COVID-19. The TCR originated in a man aged 50-59 years with active or convalescent COVID-19. Sample: peripheral blood.

CDR3 sequence: CASGSLGTSGSDEQFF. CDR3 nucleotide sequence: TGTGCTAGTGGCAGCCTAGGGACTAGCGGGAGTGATGAGCAGTTCTTC. The chain has TRBV12-5 and TRBJ2-1, with 14 nucleotides matching TRBD2. The CDR3 extends over 16 amino acids. The V segment lost 6 bases and the J segment 8 bases; nucleotides outside the gene matches: 9. In germline, CDR1 is LGHNT, CDR2 FRNRAP.